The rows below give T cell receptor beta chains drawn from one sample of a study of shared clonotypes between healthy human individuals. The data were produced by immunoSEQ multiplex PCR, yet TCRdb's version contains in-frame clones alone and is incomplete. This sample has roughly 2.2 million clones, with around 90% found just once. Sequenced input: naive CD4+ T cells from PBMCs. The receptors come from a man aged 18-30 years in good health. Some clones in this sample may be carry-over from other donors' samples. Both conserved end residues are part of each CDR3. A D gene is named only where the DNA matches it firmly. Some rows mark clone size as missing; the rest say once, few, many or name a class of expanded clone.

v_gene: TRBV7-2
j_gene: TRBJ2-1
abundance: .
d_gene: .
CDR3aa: CASSLVVLNEQFF
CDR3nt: TGTGCCAGCAGCTTAGTGGTTCTCAATGAGCAGTTCTTC

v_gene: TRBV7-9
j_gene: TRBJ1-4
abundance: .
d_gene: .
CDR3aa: CASSRGEINEKLFF
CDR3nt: TGTGCCAGCAGCCGCGGGGAGATTAATGAAAAACTGTTTTTT

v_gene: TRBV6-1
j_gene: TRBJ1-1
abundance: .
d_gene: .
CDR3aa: CASSDLRLDTEAFF
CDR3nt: TGTGCCAGCAGTGACTTGCGTCTGGACACTGAAGCTTTCTTT

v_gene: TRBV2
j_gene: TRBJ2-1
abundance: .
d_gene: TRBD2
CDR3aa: CASTPRGGEQFF
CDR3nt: TGTGCCAGCACTCCCCGGGGGGGGGAGCAGTTCTTC

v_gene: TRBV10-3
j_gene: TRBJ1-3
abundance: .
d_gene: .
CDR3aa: CAISESMGSSGNTIYF
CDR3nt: TGTGCCATCAGTGAGTCGATGGGGAGCTCTGGAAACACCATATATTTT

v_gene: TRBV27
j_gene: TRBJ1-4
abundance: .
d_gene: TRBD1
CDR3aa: CASSSTGGFYEKLFF
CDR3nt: TGTGCCAGCAGTTCCACAGGGGGCTTTTATGAAAAACTGTTTTTT

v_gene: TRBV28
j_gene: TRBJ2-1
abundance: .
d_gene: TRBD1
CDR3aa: CASSSHPTGGKGSYNEQFF
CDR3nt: TGTGCCAGCAGTTCCCATCCAACAGGGGGCAAGGGCTCCTACAATGAGCAGTTCTTC

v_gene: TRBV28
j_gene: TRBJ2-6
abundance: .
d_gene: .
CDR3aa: CASSSRVPGANVLTF
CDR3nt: TGTGCCAGCAGTTCGAGGGTCCCTGGGGCCAACGTCCTGACTTTC

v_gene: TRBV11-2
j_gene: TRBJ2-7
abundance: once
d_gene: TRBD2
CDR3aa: CASSPRHSGTVYEQYF
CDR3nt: TGTGCCAGCAGCCCACGGCATAGCGGGACGGTATACGAGCAGTACTTC

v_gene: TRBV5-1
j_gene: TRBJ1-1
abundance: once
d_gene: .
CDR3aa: CASSRGTGNTEAFF
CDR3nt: TGCGCCAGCAGCAGAGGGACGGGGAACACTGAAGCTTTCTTT

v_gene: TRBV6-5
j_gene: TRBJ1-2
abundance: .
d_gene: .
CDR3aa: CASSRAAGADGYTF
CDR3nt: TGTGCCAGCAGTAGGGCCGCGGGGGCAGATGGCTACACCTTC

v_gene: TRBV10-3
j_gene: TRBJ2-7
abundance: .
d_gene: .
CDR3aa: CAISRGNRAGSSYEQYF
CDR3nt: TGTGCCATCAGTAGGGGAAATAGGGCGGGGAGCTCCTACGAGCAGTACTTC

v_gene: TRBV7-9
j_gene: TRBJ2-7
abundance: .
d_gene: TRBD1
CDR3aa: CASSRGQPTTLGAEQYF
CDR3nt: TGTGCCAGCAGCCGGGGACAGCCGACTACCCTAGGGGCCGAGCAGTACTTC

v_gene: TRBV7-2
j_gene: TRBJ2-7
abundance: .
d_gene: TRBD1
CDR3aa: CASSLGAGGAYEQYF
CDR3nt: TGTGCCAGCAGCTTAGGTGCAGGGGGCGCTTACGAGCAGTACTTC

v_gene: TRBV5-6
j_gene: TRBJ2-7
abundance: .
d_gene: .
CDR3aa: CASSLANLQYF
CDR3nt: TGTGCCAGCAGCTTGGCCAACTTGCAGTACTTC

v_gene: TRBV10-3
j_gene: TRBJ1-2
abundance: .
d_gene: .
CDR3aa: CAITAGREDYGYTF
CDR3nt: TGTGCCATAACCGCGGGGAGGGAGGACTATGGCTACACCTTC

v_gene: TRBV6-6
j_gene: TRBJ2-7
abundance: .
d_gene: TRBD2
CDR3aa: CASSYSRTSGDYEQYF
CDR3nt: TGTGCCAGCAGTTACTCAAGGACTAGCGGGGATTACGAGCAGTACTTC

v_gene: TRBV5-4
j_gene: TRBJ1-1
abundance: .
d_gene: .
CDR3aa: CASSRGVGGRYTEAFF
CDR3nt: TGTGCCAGCAGCCGCGGCGTGGGGGGGCGGTACACTGAAGCTTTCTTT

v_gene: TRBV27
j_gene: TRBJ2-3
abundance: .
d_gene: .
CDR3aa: CASSLAQIGTDTQYF
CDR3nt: TGTGCCAGCAGTTTAGCACAGATAGGCACAGATACGCAGTATTTT

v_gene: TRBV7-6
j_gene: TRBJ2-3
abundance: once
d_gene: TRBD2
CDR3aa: CASSPTSGRSDTQYF
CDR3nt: TGTGCCAGCAGTCCTACTAGCGGGAGAAGCGATACGCAGTATTTT

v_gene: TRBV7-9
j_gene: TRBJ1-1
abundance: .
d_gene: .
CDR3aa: CASSFHLGRNTEAFF
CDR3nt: TGTGCCAGCAGCTTTCATTTGGGCAGGAACACTGAAGCTTTCTTT

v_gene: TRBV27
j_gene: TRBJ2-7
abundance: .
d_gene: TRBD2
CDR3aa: CASSVYRGGLTYEQYF
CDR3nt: TGTGCCAGCAGTGTCTATCGGGGGGGATTAACCTACGAGCAGTACTTC

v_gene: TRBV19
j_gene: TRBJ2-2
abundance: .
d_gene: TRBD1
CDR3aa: CASNRDRGVTGELFF
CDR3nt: TGTGCCAGTAATAGGGACAGGGGGGTCACCGGGGAGCTGTTTTTT

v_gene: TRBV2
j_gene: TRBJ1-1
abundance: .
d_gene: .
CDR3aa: CASTYNVPAEAFF
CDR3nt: TGTGCCAGCACCTACAATGTACCCGCTGAAGCTTTCTTT

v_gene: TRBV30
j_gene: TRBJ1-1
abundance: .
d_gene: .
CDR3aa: CASGNTEAFF
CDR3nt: TGTGCCTCGGGGAACACTGAAGCTTTCTTT

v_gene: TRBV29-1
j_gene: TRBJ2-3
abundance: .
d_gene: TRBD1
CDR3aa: CSVRMGQLSTDTQYF
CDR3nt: TGCAGCGTTAGAATGGGACAGCTAAGCACAGATACGCAGTATTTT

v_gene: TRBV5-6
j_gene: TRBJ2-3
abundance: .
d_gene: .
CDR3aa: CASSRASGDETQYF
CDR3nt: TGTGCCAGCAGCCGAGCCTCAGGGGACGAAACGCAGTATTTT

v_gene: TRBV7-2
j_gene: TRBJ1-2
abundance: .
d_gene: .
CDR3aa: CASSLGTSNYGYTF
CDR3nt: TGTGCCAGCAGCTTAGGGACATCTAACTATGGCTACACCTTC

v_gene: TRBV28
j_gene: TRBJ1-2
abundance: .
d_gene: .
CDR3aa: CASSMDSSNYGYTF
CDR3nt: TGTGCCAGCAGTATGGACAGTTCTAACTATGGCTACACCTTC

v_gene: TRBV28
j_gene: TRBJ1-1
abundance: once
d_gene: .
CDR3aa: CASSLPWDQNTEAFF
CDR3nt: TGTGCCAGCAGTTTACCATGGGACCAGAACACTGAAGCTTTCTTT

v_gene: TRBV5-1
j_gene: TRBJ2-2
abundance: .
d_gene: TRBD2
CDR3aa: CASSFGLGVPGELFF
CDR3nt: TGCGCCAGCAGCTTTGGACTAGGGGTGCCCGGGGAGCTGTTTTTT

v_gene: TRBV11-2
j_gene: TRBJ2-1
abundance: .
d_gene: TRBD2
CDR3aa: CASSLRSPSGIVYNEQFF
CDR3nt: TGTGCCAGCAGCTTAAGGTCGCCTAGCGGGATTGTCTACAATGAGCAGTTCTTC

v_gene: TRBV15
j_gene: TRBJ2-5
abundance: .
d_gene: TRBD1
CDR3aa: CATSLTGDQETQYF
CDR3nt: TGTGCCACCAGCCTGACAGGGGACCAAGAGACCCAGTACTTC

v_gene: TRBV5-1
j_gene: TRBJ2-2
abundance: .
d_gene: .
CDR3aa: CASSFLYVPGELFF
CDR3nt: TGCGCCAGCAGCTTTTTATACGTCCCCGGGGAGCTGTTTTTT

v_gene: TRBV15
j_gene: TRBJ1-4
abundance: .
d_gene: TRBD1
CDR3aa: CATSRRQGVREKLFF
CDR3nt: TGTGCCACCAGCAGACGACAGGGGGTAAGGGAAAAACTGTTTTTT

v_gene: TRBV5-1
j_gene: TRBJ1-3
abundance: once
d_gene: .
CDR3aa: CASSSSMTSGNTIYF
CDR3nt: TGCGCCAGCAGCTCCTCCATGACCTCTGGAAACACCATATATTTT

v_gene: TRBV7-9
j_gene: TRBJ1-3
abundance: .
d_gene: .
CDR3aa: CASRTRGSGNTIYF
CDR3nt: TGTGCCAGCAGGACTAGGGGGTCTGGAAACACCATATATTTT

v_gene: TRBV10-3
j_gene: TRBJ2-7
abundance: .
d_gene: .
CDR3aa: CAISELGTRGPTYEQYF
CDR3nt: TGTGCCATCAGTGAGCTTGGGACAAGGGGACCCACCTACGAGCAGTACTTC

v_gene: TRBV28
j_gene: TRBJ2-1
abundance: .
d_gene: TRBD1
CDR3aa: CASSQLNRDRGRGEQFF
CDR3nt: TGTGCCAGCAGCCAACTAAACCGGGACAGGGGGCGAGGTGAGCAGTTCTTC

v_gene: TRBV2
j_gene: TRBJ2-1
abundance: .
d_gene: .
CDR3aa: CASSELSYNEQFF
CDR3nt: TGTGCCAGCAGTGAATTATCCTACAATGAGCAGTTCTTC

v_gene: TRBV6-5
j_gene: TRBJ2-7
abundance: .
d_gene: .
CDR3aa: CASSYSIGNDGYF
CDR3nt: TGTGCCAGCAGTTACTCTATCGGGAACGATGGGTACTTC

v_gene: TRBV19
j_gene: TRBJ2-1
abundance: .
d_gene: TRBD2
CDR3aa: CASSPTGGGEQFF
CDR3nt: TGTGCCAGTAGTCCTACGGGCGGGGGTGAGCAGTTCTTC

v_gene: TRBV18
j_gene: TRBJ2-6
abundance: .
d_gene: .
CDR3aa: CASSRTSGEGANVLTF
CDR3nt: TGTGCCAGCTCACGTACATCGGGGGAAGGGGCCAACGTCCTGACTTTC

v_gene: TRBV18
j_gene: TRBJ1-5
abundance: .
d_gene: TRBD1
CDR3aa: CASSPRGGQGNNQPQHF
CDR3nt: TGTGCCAGCTCACCCCGGGGGGGACAGGGGAACAATCAGCCCCAGCATTTT

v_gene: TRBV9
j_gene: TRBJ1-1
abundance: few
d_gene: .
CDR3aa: CASSVGAWTEAFF
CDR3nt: TGTGCCAGCAGCGTAGGGGCTTGGACTGAAGCTTTCTTT

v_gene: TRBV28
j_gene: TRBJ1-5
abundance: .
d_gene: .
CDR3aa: CASSFPRLGGYSNQPQHF
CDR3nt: TGTGCCAGCAGTTTCCCTCGCCTGGGGGGGTATAGCAATCAGCCCCAGCATTTT

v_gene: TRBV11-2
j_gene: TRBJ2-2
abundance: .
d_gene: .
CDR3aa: CASSFSAAWRDNTGELFF
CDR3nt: TGTGCCAGCAGCTTTAGTGCTGCGTGGAGGGATAACACCGGGGAGCTGTTTTTT

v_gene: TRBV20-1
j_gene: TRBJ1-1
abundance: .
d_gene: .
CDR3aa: CSALHTTEAFF
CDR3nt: TGCAGTGCCCTACACACCACTGAAGCTTTCTTT

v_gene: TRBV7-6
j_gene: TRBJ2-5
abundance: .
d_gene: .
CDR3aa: CASRRESETQYF
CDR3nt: TGTGCCAGCAGGAGGGAATCGGAGACCCAGTACTTC

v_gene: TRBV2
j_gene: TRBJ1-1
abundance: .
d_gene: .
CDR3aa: CASSQGEAFF
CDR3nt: TGTGCCAGCTCCCAGGGGGAAGCTTTCTTT

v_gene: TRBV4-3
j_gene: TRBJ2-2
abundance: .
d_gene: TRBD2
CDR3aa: CASSPRTTSRTGELFF
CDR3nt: TGCGCCAGCAGTCCGAGGACGACTAGCAGGACCGGGGAGCTGTTTTTT

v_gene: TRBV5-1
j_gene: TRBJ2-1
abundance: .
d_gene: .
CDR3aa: CASSLERHGSYNEQFF
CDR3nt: TGCGCCAGCAGCCTCGAGCGTCATGGGTCCTACAATGAGCAGTTCTTC

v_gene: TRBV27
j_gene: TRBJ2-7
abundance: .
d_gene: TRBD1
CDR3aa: CASSPWTGEYEQYF
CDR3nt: TGTGCCAGCAGTCCTTGGACAGGGGAATACGAGCAGTACTTC

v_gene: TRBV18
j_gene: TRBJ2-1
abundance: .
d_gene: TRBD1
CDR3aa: CASSLNRGEEQFF
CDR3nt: TGTGCCAGCTCCCTAAACAGGGGAGAGGAGCAGTTCTTC